This T cell receptor beta chain was captured in a study of blood T cell repertoires in COVID-19 (dated by TCRdb to the early 2020s). Some background on the complete study: Samples covering the acute and convalescent phases of COVID-19 were provided by collaborators in the United States, Italy and Spain. The material from the prospective study consisted of cDNA or gDNA derived from T cells, B-cell-depleted T cells, or PBMCs. Where available, HLA class I and class II types were taken from metadata supplied by the sample provider and were not determined by assay-based typing. Samples were obtained from the ongoing ImmuneRACE study (first 160 participants) and from 1,254 subjects provided by 6 global collaborators. A freely available public database, intended as a resource for researchers studying the immune response to SARS-CoV-2, is where the repertoires were released. Sample metadata almost always included a de-identified subject ID, COVID-19 status, age in years and sex. The dataset comprised deeply sampled blood TCRbeta repertoires from subjects exposed to, actively infected with, or recovered from COVID-19.

The CDR3 covers 13 residues, taking in both the cysteine and the phenylalanine. The sequence is cut down to CDR3 DNA, 39 bases in frame from base 1. Reading the germline V gene gives CDR1 MNHEY and CDR2 SVGAGI. Trimming takes 2 bases from V and 8 bases from J, and the germline ends sit 12 bases apart. In regard to this clone: Which antigen it targets is not known. The input lacks base qualities; no much larger clone sits a single base away.

Participants in the prospective study were aged about 18 to 89 years, lived in 20 to 25 United States geographic areas, and enrolled through a virtual design. Cohort assignment in the prospective study relied on participant-reported clinical history from a screening survey and a study questionnaire. Mobile phlebotomists in the prospective study collected whole blood, serum and a nasopharyngeal or oropharyngeal swab from every participant. Prospective study participants could optionally give additional blood draws and questionnaires over an approximately 2-month period. Before DNA extraction, prospective study blood samples were shipped either frozen or at room temperature. Broad study findings and their caveats: How much clinical and demographic metadata was included differed by source and by participant, and the metadata was provided uncurated.

TCRbeta CDR3 regions were amplified from genomic DNA by means of the immunoSEQ Assay, a bias-controlled multiplex PCR. Regarding the original processing steps: The number of nucleated cells in each sample was estimated from the amplification of reference gene primers within the assay. To quantify the absolute abundance of each unique TCRbeta CDR3 rearrangement, sequence reads were collapsed and filtered. For each sample, productive Simpson clonality was calculated as the square root of Simpson's diversity index across productive rearrangements. TCRdb stores this immuneACCESS table with in-frame sequences only. Part of the clones is absent; in the studies checked, under half of the shortfall reflects unresolved V genes, and no reason is known for the rest. For V, J and clone size, that table is used; D and trimming come from the DNA. The table for this sample lists roughly 240,000 clones; over 75% of them were counted only once. The top ten hold over 7.5% of the sample.

The source of this sequence is a woman in her forties or fifties with acute COVID-19. Specimen: PBMCs or T cells enriched from blood (not recorded which). The rearranged chain carries TRBV6-5 and TRBJ1-2, and possibly TRBD1, on 5 matching bases. Here is the DNA: TGTGCCAGCAGTTACGGGGGAGGGGACGGCTACACCTTC. This translates into CASSYGGGDGYTF.